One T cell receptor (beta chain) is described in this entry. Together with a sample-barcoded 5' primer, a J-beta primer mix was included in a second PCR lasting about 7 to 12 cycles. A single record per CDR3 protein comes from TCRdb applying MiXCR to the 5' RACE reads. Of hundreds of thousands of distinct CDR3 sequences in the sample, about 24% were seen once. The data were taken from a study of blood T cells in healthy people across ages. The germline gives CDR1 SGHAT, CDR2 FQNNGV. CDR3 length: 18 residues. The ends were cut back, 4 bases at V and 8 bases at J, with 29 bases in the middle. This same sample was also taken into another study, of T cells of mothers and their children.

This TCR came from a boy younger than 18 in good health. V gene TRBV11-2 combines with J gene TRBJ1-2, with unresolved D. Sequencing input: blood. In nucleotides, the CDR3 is TGTGCCAGCAGCTCTCCCAACCCGCTACTAACTATGGCTGGCGGCTACACCTTC. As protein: CASSSPNPLLTMAGGYTF.